This TCR beta chain appears in the sequencing data of a study of blood T cell repertoires in COVID-19. Background on the study: Collection of acute and convalescent COVID-19 samples took place in the United States, Italy and Spain. The cDNA or gDNA used as material had been derived from T cells, B-cell-depleted T cells, or PBMCs.

Seattle researchers signed up patients amid active infection and tracked them longitudinally. Germline CDR1 is SGHTA and CDR2 is FQGNSA. The CDR3 totals 14 residues. V lost 5 bases, J lost 4 bases, and 13 bases lay in between. Per the original methods: Reference gene primers were amplified, and this amplification served to estimate nucleated cell counts. Sequencing used immunoSEQ multiplex PCR; TCRdb keeps in-frame clones, though not all of them. The V and J calls and clone size come from that table; D and trimming were worked out from the DNA. The repertoire holds under 300,000 clones, with roughly 80% as singletons.

The V call is TRBV7-2, the J call TRBJ2-3; D perhaps matches TRBD2 (6 bases). Sequencing was performed on peripheral blood. This TCR was sampled from a human donor with COVID-19, enrolled during active disease. The donor label of this sample is uncertain. The CDR3 DNA follows: TGTGCCAGCAGCCAGCGGAGGGAAGCAGATACGCAGTATTTT. Translation gives CASSQRREADTQYF.